The source of this TCR beta chain is a study of shared clonotypes between healthy human individuals. The CDR3 length is 14 residues. V lost 1 base to trimming and J lost 8 bases, with 15 bases between them. The V gene's germline CDR1 is SQVTM and CDR2 ANQGSEA. This clone was seen just once. Clones were sequenced by immunoSEQ multiplex PCR, and TCRdb holds only the in-frame ones, with some missing. The data contain 400,000 to 600,000 clones, over 75% of them seen just once; the ten biggest clones take up under 15%. The sequencing input was PBMCs. This clonotype was sampled from a woman in her forties in good health. Some clones in this sample may be carry-over from other donors' samples. The V gene is TRBV29-1, the J gene TRBJ2-1; D uncertain. CDR3: CSVEGGSHWDEQFF. CDR3 sequence (DNA): TGCAGCGTTGAAGGGGGTAGCCACTGGGATGAGCAGTTCTTC.